The T cell receptor (beta chain) under discussion was sequenced for a study of human T cells and chemical hapten exposure. Details on this clonotype: The target antigen is unknown.

TCRdb re-analysed the 5' RACE reads in MiXCR, keeping a single row per CDR3 protein. The sample carries fewer than 150,000 distinct CDR3 sequences, roughly a fifth recorded once. Germline loops: CDR1 MGHRA, CDR2 YSYEKL. This CDR3 has 13 residues. The germline V and J ends were trimmed by 0 bases and 14 bases, with 11 bases remaining between them. General observations from the study: Unchanged with DPC sensitization were TCRs above 1 in 1000 frequency.

Unfractionated whole blood was the source from which total RNA was extracted. The clonotype originates from a human donor in good health. V is TRBV4-1 and J is TRBJ1-6, with D unresolved. In nucleotides, the CDR3 is TGCGCCAGCAGCCAAGATCCCTCCCGAGCCCTCCACTTT. Its translation: CASSQDPSRALHF.